This passage covers 15 T cell receptor beta chains from one sample sequenced in a study of blood T cell repertoires in COVID-19 (dated by TCRdb to the early 2020s). Library preparation used the immunoSEQ multiplex PCR assay. TCRdb provides this immuneACCESS table in a form limited to in-frame rearrangements. Some clones are lacking; in checked studies, under half of them reflect an unresolved V gene, and why the rest are absent is not known. A total of a few hundred thousand clones appear in this sample, more than 75% of them only once. Roughly 1.2% of the sample belongs to the ten largest clones. Sequencing was performed on PBMCs or T cells enriched from blood (not recorded which). These receptors originate from a woman aged 18-29 years who had recovered from COVID-19.

The rearrangement uses TRBV7-9 and TRBJ2-7, with TRBD2 identical over 8 bases. The CDR3 spans 15 residues. CDR1 is SEHNR, CDR2 FQNEAQ, per germline (reference sequence). After removal of 1 base from V and 3 bases from J, the junction contained 5 bases not matched to a gene. CDR3 residues: CASSLVLAGSYEQYF. CDR3 DNA sequence: TGTGCCAGCAGCTTAGTATTAGCGGGGAGCTACGAGCAGTACTTC.

The chain joins TRBV6-5 to TRBJ2-7; 7 bases fit TRBD1. After removal of 6 bases from V and 0 bases from J, the junction contained 5 bases not matched to a gene. This CDR3 spans 14 amino acids. Germline lookup yields CDR1 MNHEY and CDR2 SVGAGI. The CDR3 region has the DNA TGTGCCAGCAGCCCCAGGGGGATCTCCTACGAGCAGTACTTC. Translated, it gives CASSPRGISYEQYF.

This clone was seen only once. The J gene is TRBJ1-1, the V gene TRBV4-1; D remains unclear. V was trimmed by 8 bases and J by 0 bases, leaving 13 bases between them. The CDR3 consists of 14 residues. Germline V lookup: CDR1 MGHRA, CDR2 YSYEKL. This chain's CDR3 is CASRGTAVNTEAFF. CDR3 coding DNA: TGCGCCAGCCGGGGAACGGCAGTGAACACTGAAGCTTTCTTT.

This clone was found once. This chain links TRBV5-4 with TRBJ1-3; TRBD1 aligns across 8 bases. Germline-derived CDR1 and CDR2 are SGHNT and YYREEE (reference sequence). Trimming cost V 1 base and J 0 bases; bases outside gene matches: 0. The CDR3 length is 15 residues. CDR3 protein: CASSLTGGSGNTIYF. CDR3 coding DNA: TGTGCCAGCAGCTTGACAGGGGGCTCTGGAAACACCATATATTTT. The variable domain in full, with the rest retrieved from reference TRBV5-4 and TRBJ1-3, is ETGVTQSPTHLIKTRGQQVTLRCSSQSGHNTVSWYQQALGQGPQFIFQYYREEENGRGNFPPRFSGLQFPNYSSELNVNALELDDSALYLCASSLTGGSGNTIYFGEGSWLTVV.

Here the CDR3 reads CASSLGQGLDEQYF. DNA of the CDR3: TGTGCCAGCAGCTTGGGACAGGGGCTGGACGAGCAGTACTTC. The rearrangement joins TRBV5-5 to TRBJ2-7; 8 nucleotides agree with TRBD1. From germline, CDR1 is SGHKS and CDR2 YYEKEE (reference sequence). Unmatched junction bases numbered 4, after V lost 0 bases and J lost 5 bases. This CDR3 has 14 amino acids.

The chain uses TRBV5-4 and TRBJ2-2; the match to TRBD1 covers 9 bases. The CDR3 contains 17 residues. Germline V CDR1 and CDR2: SGHNT, YYREEE (reference sequence). Trimming took 4 bases from V and 4 from J; bases not matched to a gene: 11. The CDR3 DNA follows: TGTGCCAGCAGCCAACCTTACAGGGGGCAAGGCACCGGGGAGCTGTTTTTT. Its protein product is CASSQPYRGQGTGELFF.

The rearrangement joins TRBV29-1 to TRBJ1-2; TRBD1 is a possible D gene (6 bases). Per germline, CDR1 SQVTM and CDR2 ANQGSEA. The CDR3 length is 14 residues. Deletions cut 1 base from V and 4 bases from J, with 13 bases between. The CDR3 is CSVEATGQIYGYTF. In DNA form, the CDR3 reads TGCAGCGTTGAAGCCACGGGACAAATCTATGGCTACACCTTC. Full variable domain (outside the CDR3, taken from reference TRBV29-1 and TRBJ1-2): SAVISQKPSRDICQRGTSLTIQCQVDSQVTMMFWYRQQPGQSLTLIATANQGSEATYESGFVIDKFPISRPNLTFSTLTVSNMSPEDSSIYLCSVEATGQIYGYTFGSGTRLTVV.

V is TRBV28 and J is TRBJ1-1, with D unclear. This CDR3 has 14 amino acids. Germline assignment: CDR1 MDHEN and CDR2 SYDVKM. The V end was cut by 3 bases, the J end by 1 base, with 9 bases between. CDR3 nucleotide sequence: TGTGCCAGCAGTTTTGTTTTACAGAACACTGAAGCTTTCTTT. Translated: CASSFVLQNTEAFF.

In this sample, this clone turned up once. CDR3 sequence (DNA): TGTGCCAGTAGTCTCACCCTAACAGGGGGCCCAAATTCACCCCTCCACTTT. It codes for CASSLTLTGGPNSPLHF. The rearrangement joins TRBV19 to TRBJ1-6; 9 nucleotides match TRBD1. Germline V gene sequence: CDR1 LNHDA, CDR2 SQIVND (reference sequence). The trim removed 5 bases at V and 7 bases at J, leaving 12 bases unmatched. CDR3 length: 17 amino acids. The full variable domain, completed using reference TRBV19 and TRBJ1-6, is DGGITQSPKYLFRKEGQNVTLSCEQNLNHDAMYWYRQDPGQGLRLIYYSQIVNDFQKGDIAEGYSVSREKKESFPLTVTSAQKNPTAFYLCASSLTLTGGPNSPLHFGNGTRLTVT.

This clone was counted once. V gene TRBV5-1 combines with J gene TRBJ1-5, with D tentatively TRBD1 (5 bases). CDR1 and CDR2 from the germline V gene are SGHRS and YFSETQ. The ends were cut back, 3 bases at V and 7 bases at J, with 17 bases in the middle. This CDR3 has 15 residues. The CDR3 reads CASSSEGTGGQPQHF. CDR3 in DNA: TGCGCCAGCAGCTCGGAAGGGACGGGAGGCCAGCCCCAGCATTTT. Based on the CDR3 plus reference TRBV5-1 and TRBJ1-5, the full variable domain is KAGVTQTPRYLIKTRGQQVTLSCSPISGHRSVSWYQQTPGQGLQFLFEYFSETQRNKGNFPGRFSGRQFSNSRSEMNVSTLELGDSALYLCASSSEGTGGQPQHFGDGTRLSIL.

The gene calls are TRBV5-1 and TRBJ2-2; 7 positions match TRBD2. The V and J ends lost 3 bases and 6 bases, in that order; junction bases with no gene match: 8. Germline V gives CDR1 SGHRS, CDR2 YFSETQ. The length of the CDR3 is 15 residues. The CDR3 loop is CASSWTSSFAGELFF. The CDR3 DNA is TGCGCCAGCAGCTGGACTAGTTCGTTCGCCGGGGAGCTGTTTTTT.

This chain links TRBV19 with TRBJ2-7, with D maybe TRBD2 (6 bases). The CDR3 runs 15 residues. The germline CDR1 and CDR2 sequences are LNHDA and SQIVND (reference sequence). V lost 6 bases to trimming and J lost 4 bases, with 19 bases between them. DNA of the CDR3: TGTGCCAGTAGCGCGGGGTCGGTGAACGAGTACGAGCAGTACTTC. The encoded protein is CASSAGSVNEYEQYF.

V is TRBV12-3 or TRBV12-4 and J is TRBJ2-1; possible D gene TRBD1, 6 bases. The CDR3 has 13 residues. The germline V and J ends were trimmed by 1 base and 8 bases, with 9 bases remaining between them. The CDR3 here is CASSLGTGHEQFF. CDR3 nucleotides: TGTGCCAGCAGTTTAGGTACAGGGCATGAGCAGTTCTTC.

V usage is TRBV11-3 and J usage is TRBJ2-7, with a tentative D call TRBD1 (5 bases). This CDR3 comprises 13 residues. Germline CDR1 reads SGHNT; CDR2 reads YENEEA. With 4 bases removed from V and 6 bases from J, the gap between germline ends came to 13 bases. The CDR3 region is CASSSTAITEQYF. In nucleotides, the CDR3 is TGTGCCAGCAGCTCGACAGCTATTACCGAGCAGTACTTC.

The chain's CDR3 is CASSSRGNTEAFF. The CDR3 coding sequence is TGTGCCAGCTCGAGTCGGGGTAACACTGAAGCTTTCTTT. The rearrangement joins TRBV18 to TRBJ1-1; D not resolved. The germline V gene encodes CDR1 KGHSH and CDR2 LQKENI. V gave up 6 bases and J gave up 2 bases, with 10 bases separating them. The CDR3 has 13 amino acids.